The sequence of this T cell receptor beta chain was determined in a study of T cell changes during pregnancy in multiple sclerosis. The CDR3 is 16 residues long. Germline assignment: CDR1 SNHLY and CDR2 FYNNEI. V lost 7 bases to trimming and J lost 3 bases; unmatched junction nucleotides: 10. TCRdb's table, derived via immunoSEQ multiplex PCR, lists solely in-frame clones and lacks some. The sample lists 50,000 or so clones, roughly 92% occurring once. Sequencing was performed on CD4+ T cells from peripheral blood mononuclear cells, taken in the third trimester of pregnancy. This sequence originates from a female donor with multiple sclerosis, enrolled in a pregnancy study. The V gene is TRBV2, the J gene TRBJ2-2, with TRBD1 matching over 8 bases. CDR3 region: CASNHRQGWYTGELFF. In DNA form, the CDR3 reads TGTGCCAGCAACCACCGACAGGGGTGGTACACCGGGGAGCTGTTTTTT. The full variable domain, rest sourced from reference TRBV2 and TRBJ2-2, is EPEVTQTPSHQVTQMGQEVILRCVPISNHLYFYWYRQILGQKVEFLVSFYNNEISEKSEIFDDQFSVERPDGSNFTLKIRSTKLEDSAMYFCASNHRQGWYTGELFFGEGSRLTVL.